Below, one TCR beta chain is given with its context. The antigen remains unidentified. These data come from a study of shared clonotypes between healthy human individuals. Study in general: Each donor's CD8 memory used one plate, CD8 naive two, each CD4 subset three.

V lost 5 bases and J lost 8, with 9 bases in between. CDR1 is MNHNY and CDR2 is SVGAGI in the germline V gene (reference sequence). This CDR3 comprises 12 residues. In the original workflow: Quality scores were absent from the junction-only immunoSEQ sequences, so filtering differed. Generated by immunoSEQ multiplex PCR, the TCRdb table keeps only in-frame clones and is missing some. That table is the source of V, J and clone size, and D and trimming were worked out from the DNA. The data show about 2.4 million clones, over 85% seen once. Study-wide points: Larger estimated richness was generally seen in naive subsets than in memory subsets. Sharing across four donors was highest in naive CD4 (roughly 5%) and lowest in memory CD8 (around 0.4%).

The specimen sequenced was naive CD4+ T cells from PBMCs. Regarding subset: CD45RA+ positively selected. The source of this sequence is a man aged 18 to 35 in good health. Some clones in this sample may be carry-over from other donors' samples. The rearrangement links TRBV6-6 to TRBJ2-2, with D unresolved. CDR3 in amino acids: CASSNKPGELFF. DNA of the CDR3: TGTGCCAGCAGTAACAAACCTGGGGAGCTGTTTTTT.